These T cell receptor beta chains were read from a single sample in a study of blood T cell repertoires in COVID-19. The method was immunoSEQ multiplex PCR; TCRdb's version includes in-frame clones alone and lacks a portion of them. The table shows some 250,000 clones, with around four fifths occurring only once. The sequencing sample was made of peripheral blood. All receptors come from a man aged 35-49 years with active or convalescent COVID-19. The CDR3 runs from the conserved cysteine through the conserved F or W. A D gene is named only where the DNA matches it firmly. Part of the rows lack a size; the others show once, few, many or a class for expanded clones.

J,V,size,D,CDR3,DNA
TRBJ2-2,TRBV11-3,.,.,CASSLVRFNTGELFF,TGTGCCAGCAGCTTAGTGAGATTTAACACCGGGGAGCTGTTTTTT
TRBJ2-2,TRBV5-1,.,.,CASSPRSGERGELFF,TGCGCCAGCAGCCCCCGTTCAGGGGAGAGGGGGGAGCTGTTTTTT
TRBJ1-2,TRBV11-2,.,.,CASSSSPGVPYGYTF,TGTGCCAGCAGCTCAAGCCCGGGAGTTCCCTATGGCTACACCTTC
TRBJ2-1,TRBV30,.,TRBD2,CAFRLAGGLDEQFF,TGTGCCTTCCGACTAGCGGGAGGATTGGATGAGCAGTTCTTC
TRBJ2-3,TRBV24-1,few,.,CATSDEVNTDTQYF,TGTGCCACCAGTGATGAGGTAAACACAGATACGCAGTATTTT
TRBJ1-4,TRBV18,.,.,CASSPGQSNEKLFF,TGTGCCAGCTCACCAGGACAGTCTAATGAAAAACTGTTTTTT
TRBJ1-1,TRBV23-1,.,TRBD1,CASSQKDRTGRNTEAFF,TGCGCCAGCAGTCAAAAGGACCGGACAGGGAGGAACACTGAAGCTTTCTTT
TRBJ1-5,TRBV2,few,TRBD1,CASRGGQGYYSNQPQHF,TGTGCCAGCAGGGGGGGACAGGGTTATTATAGCAATCAGCCCCAGCATTTT
TRBJ2-7,TRBV5-1,once,.,CASSLASDSNYEQYF,TGCGCCAGCAGCTTGGCCTCGGACAGTAACTACGAGCAGTACTTC
TRBJ1-1,TRBV7-2,.,TRBD1,CASSLTVGQGAFF,TGTGCCAGCAGCTTAACCGTAGGACAGGGAGCTTTCTTT
TRBJ2-2,TRBV11-3,.,.,CASSRMAGQPDTGELFF,TGTGCCAGCAGCAGGATGGCGGGACAGCCAGACACCGGGGAGCTGTTTTTT
TRBJ2-1,TRBV11-3,.,TRBD2,CASSSLAGGVRDEQFF,TGTGCCAGCAGCTCTCTAGCGGGAGGGGTCCGCGATGAGCAGTTCTTC
TRBJ1-1,TRBV27,few,TRBD1,CASSSRQGMNTEAFF,TGTGCCAGCAGTTCTCGACAGGGGATGAACACTGAAGCTTTCTTT
TRBJ2-3,TRBV29-1,.,.,CSVEGYKGKRVRTDTQYF,TGCAGCGTTGAAGGTTATAAGGGGAAACGGGTCCGCACAGATACGCAGTATTTT
TRBJ1-2,TRBV7-9,.,.,CASSRVTKGYTF,TGTGCCAGCAGCCGAGTCACCAAGGGCTACACCTTC
TRBJ1-2,TRBV24-1,once,TRBD1,CATSDDRDRVYGYTF,TGTGCCACCAGTGATGACCGGGACAGGGTCTATGGCTACACCTTC
TRBJ2-7,TRBV10-3,.,.,CAISESGASPSEQYF,TGTGCCATCAGTGAGTCGGGGGCTAGCCCCTCCGAGCAGTACTTC
TRBJ2-1,TRBV18,few,.,CASSTEYNEQFF,TGTGCCAGCTCAACAGAGTACAATGAGCAGTTCTTC
TRBJ1-2,TRBV6-5,.,.,CASSYLRAVDGYTF,TGTGCCAGCAGTTACTTAAGAGCGGTGGATGGCTACACCTTC
TRBJ2-3,TRBV30,.,TRBD1,CAWRTTGGLDTQYF,TGTGCCTGGAGGACGACAGGGGGGTTAGATACGCAGTATTTT
TRBJ2-7,TRBV6-5,.,.,CASSNKFYEQYF,TGTGCCAGCAGTAACAAGTTCTACGAGCAGTACTTC
TRBJ2-7,TRBV30,.,.,CAWSVSGYTGNDEQYF,TGTGCCTGGAGTGTATCGGGATACACTGGGAATGACGAGCAGTACTTC
TRBJ2-7,TRBV15,.,.,CATSRDINSYEQYF,TGTGCCACCAGCAGAGACATAAACTCGTACGAGCAGTACTTC
TRBJ2-1,TRBV6-1,once,TRBD2,CASSATLAGGFLNEQFF,TGTGCCAGCAGTGCGACGTTAGCGGGAGGATTTTTGAATGAGCAGTTCTTC
TRBJ2-7,TRBV7-2,.,TRBD1,CASSLDVQGVNEQYF,TGTGCCAGCAGCTTAGATGTACAGGGGGTAAACGAGCAGTACTTC
TRBJ1-5,TRBV7-9,.,.,CASSLGTHSNQPQHF,TGTGCCAGCAGCTTAGGAACACATAGCAATCAGCCCCAGCATTTT
TRBJ2-3,TRBV9,few,TRBD2,CASRPGGLSTDTQYF,TGTGCCAGCAGACCGGGGGGGCTTAGCACAGATACGCAGTATTTT
TRBJ2-5,TRBV6-6,.,.,CASTPRGGQETQYF,TGTGCCAGCACCCCCAGGGGCGGCCAAGAGACCCAGTACTTC
TRBJ2-3,TRBV12-3/TRBV12-4,.,TRBD1,CASGQGTDTQYF,TGTGCCAGTGGACAGGGCACAGATACGCAGTATTTT
TRBJ2-2,TRBV2,.,TRBD2,CASSPRLAVNTGELFF,TGTGCCAGCAGTCCGCGACTAGCGGTGAACACCGGGGAGCTGTTTTTT
TRBJ2-7,TRBV4-1,once,.,CASSQEPGGRAYEQYF,TGCGCCAGCAGCCAAGAGCCAGGAGGTAGGGCCTACGAGCAGTACTTC
TRBJ1-5,TRBV7-9,.,.,CASSGSGQPQHF,TGTGCCAGCAGCGGATCGGGTCAGCCCCAGCATTTT
TRBJ2-7,TRBV23-1,.,TRBD2,CASSGEGLDEQYF,TGCGCCAGCAGTGGGGAGGGCTTGGACGAGCAGTACTTC